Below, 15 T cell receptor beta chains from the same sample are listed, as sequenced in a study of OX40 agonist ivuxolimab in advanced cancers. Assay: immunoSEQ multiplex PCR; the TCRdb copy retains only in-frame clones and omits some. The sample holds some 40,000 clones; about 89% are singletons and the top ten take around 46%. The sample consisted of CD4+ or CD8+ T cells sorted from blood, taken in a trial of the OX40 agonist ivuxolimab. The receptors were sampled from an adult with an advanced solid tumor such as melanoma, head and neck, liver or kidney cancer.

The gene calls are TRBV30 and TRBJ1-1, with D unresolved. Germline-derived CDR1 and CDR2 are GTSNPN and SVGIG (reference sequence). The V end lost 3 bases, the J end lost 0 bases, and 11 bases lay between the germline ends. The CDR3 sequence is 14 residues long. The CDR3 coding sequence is TGTGCCTGGAGCCCGGCGGGGATGAACACTGAAGCTTTCTTT. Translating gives CAWSPAGMNTEAFF.

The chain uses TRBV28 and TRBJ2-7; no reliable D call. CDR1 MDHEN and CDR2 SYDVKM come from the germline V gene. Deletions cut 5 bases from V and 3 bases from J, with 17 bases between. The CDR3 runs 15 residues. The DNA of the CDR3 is TGTGCCAGCAGTCCACGGGTCTTCCAACTCTACGAGCAGTACTTC. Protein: CASSPRVFQLYEQYF.

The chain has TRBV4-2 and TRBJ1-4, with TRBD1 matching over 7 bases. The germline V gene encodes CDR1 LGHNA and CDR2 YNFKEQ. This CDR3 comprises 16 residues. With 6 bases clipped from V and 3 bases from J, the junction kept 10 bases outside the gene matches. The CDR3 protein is CASRSEEGGSNEKLFF. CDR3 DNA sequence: TGTGCCAGCAGATCCGAAGAAGGGGGCTCTAATGAAAAACTGTTTTTT.

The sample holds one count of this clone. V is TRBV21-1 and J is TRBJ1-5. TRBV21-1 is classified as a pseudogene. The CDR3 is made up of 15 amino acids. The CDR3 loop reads CASSKKTRGNQPQHF. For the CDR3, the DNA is TGTGCCAGCAGCAAAAAAACGAGGGGCAATCAGCCCCAGCATTTT.

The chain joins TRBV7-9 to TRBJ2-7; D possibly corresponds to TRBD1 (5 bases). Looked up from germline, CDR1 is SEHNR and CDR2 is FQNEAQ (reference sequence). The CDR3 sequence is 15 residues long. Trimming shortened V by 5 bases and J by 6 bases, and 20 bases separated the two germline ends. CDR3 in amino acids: CASSEPRVRASEQYF. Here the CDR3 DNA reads TGTGCCAGCAGCGAGCCCAGGGTTCGCGCGTCCGAGCAGTACTTC.

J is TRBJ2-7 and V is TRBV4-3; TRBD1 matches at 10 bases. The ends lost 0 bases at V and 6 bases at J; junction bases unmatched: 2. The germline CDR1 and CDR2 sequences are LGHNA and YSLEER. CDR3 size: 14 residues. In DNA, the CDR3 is TGCGCCAGCAGCCAAGATGGGACAGGGGCCGAGCAGTACTTC. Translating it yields CASSQDGTGAEQYF.

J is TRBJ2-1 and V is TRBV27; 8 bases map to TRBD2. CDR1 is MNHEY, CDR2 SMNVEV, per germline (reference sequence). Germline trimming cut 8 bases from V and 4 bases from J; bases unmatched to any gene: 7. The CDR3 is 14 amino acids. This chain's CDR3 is CASATGGRYNEQFF. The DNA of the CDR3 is TGTGCCAGCGCGACGGGGGGGCGATACAATGAGCAGTTCTTC.

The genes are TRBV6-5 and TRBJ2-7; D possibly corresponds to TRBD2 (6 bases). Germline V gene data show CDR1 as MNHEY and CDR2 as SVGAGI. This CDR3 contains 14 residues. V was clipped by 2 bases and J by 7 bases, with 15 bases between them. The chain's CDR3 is CASSYAGIRMEQYF. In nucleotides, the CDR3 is TGTGCCAGCAGTTACGCGGGGATTAGGATGGAGCAGTACTTC.

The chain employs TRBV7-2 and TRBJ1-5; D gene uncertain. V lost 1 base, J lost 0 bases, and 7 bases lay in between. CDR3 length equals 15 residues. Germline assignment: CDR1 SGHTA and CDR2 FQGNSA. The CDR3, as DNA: TGTGCCAGCAGCTTAGGAGTGTATAGCAATCAGCCCCAGCATTTT. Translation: CASSLGVYSNQPQHF. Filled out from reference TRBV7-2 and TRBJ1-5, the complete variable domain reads GAGVSQSPSNKVTEKGKDVELRCDPISGHTALYWYRQSLGQGLEFLIYFQGNSAPDKSGLPSDRFSAERTGGSVSTLTIQRTQQEDSAVYLCASSLGVYSNQPQHFGDGTRLSIL.

The CDR3 nucleotides read TGTGCCAGCAGCGTTGAGTTCGTTGCCGGGGAGCTGTTTTTT. Protein product: CASSVEFVAGELFF. The chain couples TRBV9 to TRBJ2-2; D gene ambiguous. Trimming removed 2 bases at V and 6 bases at J, with 11 bases between. In germline, CDR1 is SGDLS, CDR2 YYNGEE. The CDR3 runs to 14 residues.

CDR3 sequence (DNA): TGTGCAAGTCGCTTAAGGGATCCCACTGAAGCTTTCTTT. It is translated as CASRLRDPTEAFF. This chain links TRBV12-2 with TRBJ1-1. TRBV12-2 is a recognized pseudogene. This CDR3 spans 13 amino acids.

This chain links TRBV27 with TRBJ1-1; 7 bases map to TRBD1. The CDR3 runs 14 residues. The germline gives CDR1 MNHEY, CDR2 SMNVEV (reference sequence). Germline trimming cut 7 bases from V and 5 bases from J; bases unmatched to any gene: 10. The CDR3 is CASILTGAQTEAFF. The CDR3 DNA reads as TGTGCCAGCATCCTCACAGGGGCTCAGACTGAAGCTTTCTTT.

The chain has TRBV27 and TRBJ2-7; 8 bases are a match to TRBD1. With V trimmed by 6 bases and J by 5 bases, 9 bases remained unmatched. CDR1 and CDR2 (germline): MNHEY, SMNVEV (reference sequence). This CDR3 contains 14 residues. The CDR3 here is CASRSDDRGNEQYF. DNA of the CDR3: TGTGCCAGCAGATCTGATGACAGGGGCAACGAGCAGTACTTC.

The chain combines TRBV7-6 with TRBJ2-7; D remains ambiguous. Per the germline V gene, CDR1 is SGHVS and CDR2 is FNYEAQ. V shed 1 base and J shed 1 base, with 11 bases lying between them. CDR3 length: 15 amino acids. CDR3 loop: CASSLVTTKSYEQYF. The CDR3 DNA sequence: TGTGCCAGCAGCTTAGTTACGACGAAGTCCTACGAGCAGTACTTC.

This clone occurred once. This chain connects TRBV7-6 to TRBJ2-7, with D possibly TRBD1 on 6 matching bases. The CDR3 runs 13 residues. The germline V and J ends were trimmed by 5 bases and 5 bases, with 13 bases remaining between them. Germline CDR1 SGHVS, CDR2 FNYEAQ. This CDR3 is CASSTQGIHEQYF. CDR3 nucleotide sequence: TGTGCCAGCAGCACACAGGGAATCCACGAGCAGTACTTC.